The present T cell receptor beta chain was sequenced within a study of CD8+CD57+ T cells in acquired aplastic anemia listed by TCRdb under 2018. Describing the broader study: Extracted DNA from sorted CD4+ and CD8+ cells averaged around 3.3 ug, ranging from roughly 0.17 to 30 ug. A CD8+CD57+ expansion meant a frequency higher than the mean frequency seen in healthy subjects. Here is what the overall study found, with its caveats: CD8+ Simpson's diversity did not differ significantly between patients and healthy controls (P=0.060). Although 25 to 30 CD8+ CDR3 sequences were shared by patients and controls, these sequences appeared highly expressed in patients and within the immunodominant clones of patients.

The CDR3, cysteine through phenylalanine, is 16 amino acids long. CDR3 DNA only is kept here, 48 bases in frame from base 1. Clipping removes 3 bases from V and 0 bases from J, with 7 as the unmatched junction base count. The germline V gene supplies CDR1 MNHNS and CDR2 SASEGT. Profiling of TCR beta VDJ combinations and CDR3 sequences used genomic DNA as the template. TCR repertoire sequencing was run on an Illumina HiSeq 2000. Regarding the original processing steps: Repertoires were assessed using TRBV/TRBJ rearrangement plots, CDR3 size and DJ length profiles, and Simpson's diversity index. The most abundant DNA sequence in the deep sequencing data was defined as the immunodominant clone. CDR3 amino acid sequences were screened for sharing across subjects and were compared with published repertoires and the VDJdb database. TCRdb redid the processing of the public reads, applying fastp at Q25 and MiXCR, and retained in-frame beta chains. Each CDR3 protein gets just one entry, which takes the most common genes and DNA from the rows behind it. The V and J calls shown here were made by TCRdb, not taken from the authors' results. In all, the sample holds roughly 200,000 distinct CDR3 sequences, and roughly 60% of those were seen once. About two fifths of the sample is held by the ten biggest clonotypes.

The patients picked for sequencing were ones in whom flow cytometry had shown an expansion of CD8+CD57+ cells. Every patient had a diagnosis of severe acquired aplastic anemia based on International Study of Aplastic Anemia and Agranulocytosis and Camitta criteria. At the time blood was sampled, none of the patients had received any therapy. TCR repertoires of sorted CD4+ and CD8+ blood T cells from severe aplastic anemia patients and healthy subjects were deep-sequenced in the study. Patients were enrolled under clinicaltrials.gov protocols 00001620, 01623167, 00001397, 00071045, 00081523 and 00961064 in the USA. Ficoll-Paque density gradient centrifugation was used to isolate peripheral blood mononuclear cells. CD4+ and CD8+ T cells were sorted by FACS or magnetic beads before DNA extraction. About this clonotype: No antigen is known for it. No much larger clone is present one base from it, and per-base qualities are unavailable.

The chain was built from TRBV6-1 and TRBJ2-5; TRBD1 aligns with 7 central bases. The clonotype was recovered from a human donor with aplastic anemia. The sample comprised sorted CD4+, CD8+, or CD8+CD57+ T cells (not recorded which) from PBMCs. The CDR3 corresponds to CASSDLKQGNQETQYF. The bases are TGTGCCAGCAGTGACCTTAAACAGGGGAACCAAGAGACCCAGTACTTC.